Listed here are 19 T cell receptor beta chains from one sample, sequenced in a study of cytomegalovirus exposure and HLA in healthy donors. Use of 60 Vbeta and 13 Jbeta primers characterized the PCR. Profiling relied on immunoSEQ multiplex PCR, and the TCRdb table lists in-frame clones only, not all of them. This table holds around 100,000 clones, about 79% found once. The sample consisted of PBMCs. The source is a woman aged 18-35 years in good health and CMV-seronegative.

The chain joins TRBV7-2 to TRBJ2-1; a possible D gene is TRBD2 (5 bases). The CDR3 is made up of 12 amino acids. Trimming pared 5 bases from V and 14 bases from J, leaving 16 bases between. CDR1 is SGHTA, CDR2 FQGNSA, per germline. CDR3 bases: TGTGCCAGCAGCCCCCGTTCGCAGAGGGAGTTCTTC. It translates to CASSPRSQREFF.

The rearrangement uses TRBV10-3 and TRBJ2-7; 9 bases match TRBD1. V shed 3 bases, J shed 6 bases, and the junction held 3 bases outside the gene matches. Germline lookup yields CDR1 ENHRY and CDR2 SYGVKD. The CDR3 spans 13 residues. This CDR3 is CAISEQGAGEQYV. In DNA form, the CDR3 reads TGTGCCATCAGTGAACAGGGGGCAGGCGAGCAGTACGTC.

The rearrangement joins TRBV28 to TRBJ1-3; 8 bases are shared with TRBD1. V shed 6 bases, J shed 11 bases, and the junction held 9 bases outside the gene matches. The CDR3 is 13 residues long. Looked up from germline, CDR1 is MDHEN and CDR2 is SYDVKM. In nucleotides, the CDR3 is TGTGCCAGCAGCAAAAGGACAGGGCTTTCCATATATTTT. As protein: CASSKRTGLSIYF.

The chain combines TRBV10-3 with TRBJ2-2, with 7 positions matching TRBD1. V gave up 5 bases and J gave up 6 bases; unmatched junction bases: 12. There are 16 residues in the CDR3. Germline lookup yields CDR1 ENHRY and CDR2 SYGVKD. Here the CDR3 DNA reads TGTGCCATCAGTAAGACTGACAGGGCCCTAGCCGGGGAGCTGTTTTTT. Its translation: CAISKTDRALAGELFF.

This chain joins TRBV5-1 and TRBJ1-4; possible D gene TRBD1, 6 bases. This CDR3 region has 14 residues. V shed 2 bases and J shed 3 bases, with 8 bases lying between them. The germline V gene has CDR1 SGHRS and CDR2 YFSETQ. CDR3 DNA sequence: TGCGCCAGCAGCTTTGACAGGCCTAATGAAAAACTGTTTTTT. This encodes CASSFDRPNEKLFF.

The chain joins TRBV2 to TRBJ2-2; TRBD1 matches 7 bases. Germline loops: CDR1 SNHLY, CDR2 FYNNEI. The CDR3 is 16 amino acids. With V trimmed by 7 bases and J by 4 bases, 12 bases remained unmatched. CDR3 residues: CASTKIMTGPTGELFF. The CDR3 coding sequence is TGTGCCAGCACCAAAATCATGACAGGGCCCACCGGGGAGCTGTTTTTT.

The rearrangement uses TRBV15 and TRBJ2-6, with D tentatively TRBD2 (5 bases). In germline, CDR1 is LNHNV, CDR2 YYDKDF (reference sequence). CDR3 size: 17 residues. With 5 bases removed from V and 0 bases from J, the gap between germline ends came to 14 bases. The CDR3 nucleotides read TGTGCCACCAGCGTCCGAGGGCGTGGCTCTGGGGCCAACGTCCTGACTTTC. This gives the protein CATSVRGRGSGANVLTF.

The rearrangement uses TRBV9 and TRBJ1-1, with TRBD1 matching over 7 bases. CDR3 length: 15 residues. The trim removed 0 bases at V and 3 bases at J, leaving 5 bases unmatched. Germline lookup yields CDR1 SGDLS and CDR2 YYNGEE. The CDR3 DNA is TGTGCCAGCAGCGTAGGAGGGACAGCTTACACTGAAGCTTTCTTT. Amino acids: CASSVGGTAYTEAFF.

V gene TRBV7-9 combines with J gene TRBJ2-7, with D possibly TRBD1 on 6 matching bases. V lost 9 bases and J lost 2, with 17 bases in between. CDR3 length: 14 residues. Per the germline V gene, CDR1 is SEHNR and CDR2 is FQNEAQ (reference sequence). As DNA, the CDR3 is TGTGCCAGTAATGTTGGGGGCGCAACCTACGAGCAGTACTTC. Translation: CASNVGGATYEQYF.

The chain carries TRBV29-1 and TRBJ2-5, with TRBD1 matching over 11 bases. The CDR3 runs to 13 residues. CDR1 is SQVTM, CDR2 ANQGSEA, per germline. The trim removed 4 bases at V and 4 bases at J, leaving 2 bases unmatched. The CDR3 sequence is CSVGTGGAETQYF. The DNA for the CDR3 is TGCAGCGTTGGGACAGGGGGCGCAGAGACCCAGTACTTC. The full variable domain, with the rest looked up from reference TRBV29-1 and TRBJ2-5, is SAVISQKPSRDICQRGTSLTIQCQVDSQVTMMFWYRQQPGQSLTLIATANQGSEATYESGFVIDKFPISRPNLTFSTLTVSNMSPEDSSIYLCSVGTGGAETQYFGPGTRLLVL.

In DNA form, the CDR3 reads TGTGCCAGCCTCAGGTCTGGGGCCAACGTCCTGACTTTC. It codes for CASLRSGANVLTF. The chain employs TRBV28 and TRBJ2-6; D ambiguous. This CDR3 is 13 amino acids long. The V gene lost 8 bases and the J gene lost 1 base, with 6 bases spanning the gap. Germline values: CDR1 MDHEN, CDR2 SYDVKM.

The sample holds one count of this clone. The genes are TRBV7-9 and TRBJ2-3; D is uncertain. Germline assignment: CDR1 SEHNR and CDR2 FQNEAQ (reference sequence). Trimming took 5 bases from V and 2 from J, leaving 17 bases between them. The CDR3 is 16 residues long. The CDR3, as DNA: TGTGCCAGCAGCCCCTCCCAGCTGAGACTCACAGATACGCAGTATTTT. This gives the protein CASSPSQLRLTDTQYF.

The chain uses TRBV5-6 and TRBJ2-1; perhaps TRBD1 as D (8 bases). The germline gives CDR1 SGHDT, CDR2 YYEEEE. Deletions cut 7 bases from V and 1 base from J, with 15 bases between. CDR3 length: 15 amino acids. The CDR3 DNA follows: TGTGCCAGCTTAACAGGGGGGGGGTCCTACAATGAGCAGTTCTTC. Translating gives CASLTGGGSYNEQFF.

V is TRBV27 and J is TRBJ2-6; D ambiguous. The ends were cut back, 2 bases at V and 2 bases at J, with 7 bases in the middle. The CDR3 covers 15 residues. CDR1 MNHEY and CDR2 SMNVEV come from the germline V gene (reference sequence). CDR3 region: CASSLNSAGANVLTF. CDR3 DNA sequence: TGTGCCAGCAGTTTAAACAGTGCTGGGGCCAACGTCCTGACTTTC.

This chain connects TRBV7-2 to TRBJ1-3; 7 bases fit TRBD1. The V and J ends lost 2 bases and 0 bases, in that order; junction bases with no gene match: 4. CDR1 and CDR2 (germline): SGHTA, FQGNSA. The CDR3 is made up of 16 amino acids. Here the CDR3 reads CASSLLGQHSGNTIYF. The CDR3 DNA follows: TGTGCCAGCAGCTTATTGGGACAGCACTCTGGAAACACCATATATTTT.

V is TRBV28 and J is TRBJ2-7; a weak D match, TRBD2 (6 bases). Between the trimmed V and J ends, which lost 3 bases and 7 bases, there was a span of 16 bases. The germline V gene encodes CDR1 MDHEN and CDR2 SYDVKM. This CDR3 is 14 amino acids long. This chain's CDR3 is CASSFLPGSGEQYF. The CDR3 nucleotides read TGTGCCAGCAGTTTCCTCCCTGGGAGCGGGGAGCAGTACTTC.

The DNA of the CDR3 is TGTGCCAGCAGTTCGGTGGTAGATACGCAGTATTTT. The encoded protein is CASSSVVDTQYF. The chain employs TRBV7-9 and TRBJ2-3; D is uncertain. V was clipped by 6 bases and J by 5 bases, with 9 bases between them. CDR3 length equals 12 residues. The germline CDR1 and CDR2 sequences are SEHNR and FQNEAQ (reference sequence).

The chain recombines TRBV7-2 with TRBJ2-4; TRBD2 matches 8 bases. The CDR3 is 15 residues long. With V trimmed by 7 bases and J by 0 bases, 5 bases remained unmatched. CDR1 is SGHTA, CDR2 FQGNSA, per germline. This chain's CDR3 is CASTGGGLAKNIQYF. DNA of the CDR3: TGTGCCAGCACCGGGGGGGGGTTAGCCAAAAACATTCAGTACTTC.

This chain joins TRBV7-2 and TRBJ1-1; D is possibly TRBD1 (6 bases). Germline-derived CDR1 and CDR2 are SGHTA and FQGNSA. V was shortened by 0 bases and J by 4 bases, with 21 bases between the two germline ends. This CDR3 comprises 18 residues. In DNA form, the CDR3 reads TGTGCCAGCAGCTTAGCCGGGGGGGCAGGGGAGGTCGGCACTGAAGCTTTCTTT. Translation: CASSLAGGAGEVGTEAFF.